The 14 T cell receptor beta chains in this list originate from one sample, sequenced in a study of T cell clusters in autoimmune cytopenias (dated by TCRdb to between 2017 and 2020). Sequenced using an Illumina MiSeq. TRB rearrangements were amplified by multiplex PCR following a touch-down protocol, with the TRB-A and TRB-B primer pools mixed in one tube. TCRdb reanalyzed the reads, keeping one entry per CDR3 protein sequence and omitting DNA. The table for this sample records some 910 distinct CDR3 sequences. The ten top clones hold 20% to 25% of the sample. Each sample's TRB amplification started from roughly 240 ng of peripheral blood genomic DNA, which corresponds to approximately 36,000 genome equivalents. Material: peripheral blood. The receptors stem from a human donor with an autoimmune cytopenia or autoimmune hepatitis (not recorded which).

CDR3 loop: CASSFPEFTLHF. This chain uses TRBV28 with TRBJ1-6; the D gene TCRdb calls, TRBD1, cannot be checked with no DNA. Germline V CDR1 and CDR2: MDHEN, SYDVKM. This CDR3 spans 12 amino acids.

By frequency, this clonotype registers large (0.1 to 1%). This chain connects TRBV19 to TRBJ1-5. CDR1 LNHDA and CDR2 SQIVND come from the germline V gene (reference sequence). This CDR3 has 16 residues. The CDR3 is CASSIDPDFSNQPQHF. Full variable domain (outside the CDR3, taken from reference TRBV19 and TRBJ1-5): DGGITQSPKYLFRKEGQNVTLSCEQNLNHDAMYWYRQDPGQGLRLIYYSQIVNDFQKGDIAEGYSVSREKKESFPLTVTSAQKNPTAFYLCASSIDPDFSNQPQHFGDGTRLSIL.

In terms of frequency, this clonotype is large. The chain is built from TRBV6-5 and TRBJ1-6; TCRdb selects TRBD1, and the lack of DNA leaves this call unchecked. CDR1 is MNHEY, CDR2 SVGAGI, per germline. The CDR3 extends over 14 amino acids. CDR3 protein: CASKEGGGNSPLHF.

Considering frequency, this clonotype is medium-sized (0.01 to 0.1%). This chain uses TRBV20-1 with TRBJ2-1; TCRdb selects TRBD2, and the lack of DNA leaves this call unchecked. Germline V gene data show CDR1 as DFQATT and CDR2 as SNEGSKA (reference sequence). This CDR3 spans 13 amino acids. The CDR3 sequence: CSARALRAGEQFF.

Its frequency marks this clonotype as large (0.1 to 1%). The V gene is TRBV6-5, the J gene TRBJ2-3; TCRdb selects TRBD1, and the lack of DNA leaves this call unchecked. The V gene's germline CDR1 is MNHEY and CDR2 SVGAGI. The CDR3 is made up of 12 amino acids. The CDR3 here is CASKTGPDTQYF.

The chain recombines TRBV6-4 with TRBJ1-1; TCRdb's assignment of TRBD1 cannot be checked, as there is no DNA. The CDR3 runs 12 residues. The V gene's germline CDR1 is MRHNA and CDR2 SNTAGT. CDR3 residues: CASSGTGTEAFF.

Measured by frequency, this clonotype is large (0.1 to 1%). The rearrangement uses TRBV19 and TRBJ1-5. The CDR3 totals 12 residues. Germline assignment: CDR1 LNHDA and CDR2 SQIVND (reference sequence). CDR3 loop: CATRGDNQPQHF.

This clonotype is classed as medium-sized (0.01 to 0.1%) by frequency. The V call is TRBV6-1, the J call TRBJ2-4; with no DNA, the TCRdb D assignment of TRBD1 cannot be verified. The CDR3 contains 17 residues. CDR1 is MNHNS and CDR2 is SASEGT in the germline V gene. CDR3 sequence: CASSEGQLGTPLGIQYF.

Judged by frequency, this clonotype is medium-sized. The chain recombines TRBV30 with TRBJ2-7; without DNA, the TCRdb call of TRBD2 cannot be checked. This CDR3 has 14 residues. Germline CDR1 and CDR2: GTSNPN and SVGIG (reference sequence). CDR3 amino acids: CAWSGTSGVYEQYF.

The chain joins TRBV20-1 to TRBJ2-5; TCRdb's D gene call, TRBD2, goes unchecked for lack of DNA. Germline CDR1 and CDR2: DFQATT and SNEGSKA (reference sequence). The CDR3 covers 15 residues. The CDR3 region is CSARDDRGSGETQYF.

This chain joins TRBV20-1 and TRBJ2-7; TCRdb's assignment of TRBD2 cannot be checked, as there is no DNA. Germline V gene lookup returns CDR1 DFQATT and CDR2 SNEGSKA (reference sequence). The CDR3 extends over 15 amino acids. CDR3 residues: CSARGLAGDSYEQYF.

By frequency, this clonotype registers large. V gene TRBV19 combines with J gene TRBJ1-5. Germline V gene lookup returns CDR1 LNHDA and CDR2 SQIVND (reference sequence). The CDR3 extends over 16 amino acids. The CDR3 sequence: CANPSWPEHSNQPQHF.

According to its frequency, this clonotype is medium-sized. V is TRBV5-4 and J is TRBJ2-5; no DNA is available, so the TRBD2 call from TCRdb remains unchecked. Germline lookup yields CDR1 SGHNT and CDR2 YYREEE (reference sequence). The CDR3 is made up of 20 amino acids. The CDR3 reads CASSSPVGRGLAGAGETQYF.

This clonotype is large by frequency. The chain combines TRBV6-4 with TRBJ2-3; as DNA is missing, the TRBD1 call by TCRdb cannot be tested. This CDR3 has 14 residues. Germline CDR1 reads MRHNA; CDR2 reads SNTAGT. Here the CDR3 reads CASSESGTGDTQYF.